This paragraph covers one T cell receptor beta chain sequence. Germline values: CDR1 SNHLY, CDR2 FYNNEI. The CDR3 is made up of 16 amino acids. Trimming removed 6 bases from V and 0 bases from J; junction bases left unmatched: 7. Produced via immunoSEQ multiplex PCR; TCRdb's table is partial and in-frame only. The table lists under 200,000 clones, 70% to 90% of them singletons. This sample stems from a study of blood T cell repertoires in COVID-19. The rearrangement uses TRBV2 and TRBJ1-4; TRBD1 agrees at 7 bases. This TCR derives from a man between 40 and 49 years old with acute or convalescent COVID-19. Sequencing was carried out using peripheral blood. The CDR3 region is CASSPGQYATNEKLFF. CDR3 in DNA: TGTGCCAGCAGCCCGGGACAGTACGCAACTAATGAAAAACTGTTTTTT.